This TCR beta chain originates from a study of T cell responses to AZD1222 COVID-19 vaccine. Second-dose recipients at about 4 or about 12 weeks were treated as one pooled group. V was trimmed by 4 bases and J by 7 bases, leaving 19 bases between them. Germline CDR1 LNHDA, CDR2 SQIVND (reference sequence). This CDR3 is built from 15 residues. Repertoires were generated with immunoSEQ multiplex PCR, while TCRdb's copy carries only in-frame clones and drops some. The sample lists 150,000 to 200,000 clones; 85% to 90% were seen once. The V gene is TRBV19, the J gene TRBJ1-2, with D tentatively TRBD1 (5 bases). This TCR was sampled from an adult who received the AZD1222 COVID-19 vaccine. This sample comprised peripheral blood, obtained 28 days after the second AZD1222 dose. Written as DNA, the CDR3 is TGTGCCAGTAGTACGTGGGGCTTTCCGATGGCTGGCTACACCTTC. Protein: CASSTWGFPMAGYTF.